This TCR beta chain was obtained from a study of cytomegalovirus exposure and HLA in healthy donors. Primers included in the PCR were 60 Vbeta and 13 Jbeta primers. Measured with immunoSEQ multiplex PCR; TCRdb has only the in-frame clones, and not every one. The table has 100,000 or so clones, approximately 77% seen once. The CDR3 has 15 amino acids. Trimming took off 3 bases at V and 1 base at J, with 12 bases between the two ends. Germline V gene lookup returns CDR1 MGHDK and CDR2 SYGVNS. This clone was seen only a few times. Antigen specificity is unknown. General observations from the study: An ancestry cluster, one associated with Asian ancestry, reportedly showed fewer N-insertions than the approximately 670-donor mean in a later analysis. A link between a missense DCLRE1C variant and TCR beta V- and J-gene trimming emerged from a later analysis. Sequencing likely produced, as an artifact, a cluster of highly shared sequence variants.

Unrecorded immune exposure was likely among donors, who were nominally healthy when sampled. The origin of this receptor is a woman in her thirties or forties in good health and CMV-seronegative. The genes are TRBV25-1 and TRBJ1-1; perhaps TRBD1 as D (6 bases). Sequencing was done on a sample of PBMCs. Here the CDR3 reads CASSDGGARNTEAFF. CDR3 DNA: TGTGCCAGCAGTGACGGGGGGGCAAGGAACACTGAAGCTTTCTTT.